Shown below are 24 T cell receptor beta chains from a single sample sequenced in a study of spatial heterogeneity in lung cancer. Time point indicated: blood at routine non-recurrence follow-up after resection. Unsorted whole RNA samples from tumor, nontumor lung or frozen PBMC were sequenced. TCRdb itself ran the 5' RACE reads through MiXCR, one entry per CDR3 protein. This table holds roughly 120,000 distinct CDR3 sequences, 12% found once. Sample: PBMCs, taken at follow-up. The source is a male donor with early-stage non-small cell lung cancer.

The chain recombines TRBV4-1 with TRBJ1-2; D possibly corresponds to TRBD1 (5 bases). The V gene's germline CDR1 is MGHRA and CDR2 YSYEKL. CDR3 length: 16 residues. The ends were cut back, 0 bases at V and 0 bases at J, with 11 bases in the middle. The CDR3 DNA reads TGCGCCAGCAGCCAAGATCGGGGGAGACCTAACTATGGCTACACCTTC. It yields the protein CASSQDRGRPNYGYTF.

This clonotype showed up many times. CDR3 amino acids: CASSLRGGRQGANQPQHF. DNA of the CDR3: TGTGCCAGCAGCTTACGGGGAGGGAGACAGGGGGCCAATCAGCCCCAGCATTTT. V usage is TRBV11-2 and J usage is TRBJ1-5; 10 nucleotides match TRBD1. The CDR3 consists of 18 residues. The V gene's germline CDR1 is SGHAT and CDR2 FQNNGV. Trimming took 2 bases from V and 3 from J; bases not matched to a gene: 10. The whole variable domain, filled in from reference TRBV11-2 and TRBJ1-5, reads EAGVAQSPRYKIIEKRQSVAFWCNPISGHATLYWYQQILGQGPKLLIQFQNNGVVDDSQLPKDRFSAERLKGVDSTLKIQPAKLEDSAVYLCASSLRGGRQGANQPQHFGDGTRLSIL.

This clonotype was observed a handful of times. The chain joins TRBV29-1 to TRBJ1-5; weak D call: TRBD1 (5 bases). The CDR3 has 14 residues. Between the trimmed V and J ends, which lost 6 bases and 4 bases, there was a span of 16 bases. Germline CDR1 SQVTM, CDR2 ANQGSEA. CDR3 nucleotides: TGCAGCGTCGGCATGGGGGTCAATAATCAGCCCCAGCATTTT. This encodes CSVGMGVNNQPQHF.

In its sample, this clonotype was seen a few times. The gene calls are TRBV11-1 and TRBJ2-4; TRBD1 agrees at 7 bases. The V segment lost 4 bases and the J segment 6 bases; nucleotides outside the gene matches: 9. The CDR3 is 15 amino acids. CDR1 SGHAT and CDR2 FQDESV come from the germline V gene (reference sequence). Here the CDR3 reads CASSSTGFFPNIQYF. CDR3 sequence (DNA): TGTGCCAGCAGCTCGACAGGGTTTTTTCCAAACATTCAGTACTTC.

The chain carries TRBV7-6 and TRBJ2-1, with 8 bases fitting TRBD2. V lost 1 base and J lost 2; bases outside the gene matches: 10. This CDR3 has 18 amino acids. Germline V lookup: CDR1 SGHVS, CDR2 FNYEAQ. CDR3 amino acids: CASSLGPPSGGAYNEQFF. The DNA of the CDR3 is TGTGCCAGCAGCTTAGGACCCCCCAGCGGGGGCGCCTACAATGAGCAGTTCTTC.

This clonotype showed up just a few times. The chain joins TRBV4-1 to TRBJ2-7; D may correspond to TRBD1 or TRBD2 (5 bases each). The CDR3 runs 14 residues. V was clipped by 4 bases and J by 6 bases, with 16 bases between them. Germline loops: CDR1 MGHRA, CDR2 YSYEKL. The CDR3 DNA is TGCGCCAGCAGCCCATGGGGGTCTCCCTCCGAGCAGTACTTC. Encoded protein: CASSPWGSPSEQYF.

The CDR3 bases are TGTGCCAGCAGCCGTGGGATGTACAGTCAGCCCCAGCATTTT. This encodes CASSRGMYSQPQHF. The V and J genes are TRBV2 and TRBJ1-5; D unresolved. Trimming removed 6 bases from V and 6 bases from J, with 15 bases in between. CDR3 size: 14 residues. The germline gives CDR1 SNHLY, CDR2 FYNNEI.

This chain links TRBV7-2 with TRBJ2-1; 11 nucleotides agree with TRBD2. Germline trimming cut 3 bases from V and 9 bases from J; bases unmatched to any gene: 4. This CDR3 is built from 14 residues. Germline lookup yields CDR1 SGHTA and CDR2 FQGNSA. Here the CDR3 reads CASSLTSGVVEQFF. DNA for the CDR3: TGTGCCAGCAGCTTGACTAGCGGGGTTGTTGAGCAGTTCTTC.

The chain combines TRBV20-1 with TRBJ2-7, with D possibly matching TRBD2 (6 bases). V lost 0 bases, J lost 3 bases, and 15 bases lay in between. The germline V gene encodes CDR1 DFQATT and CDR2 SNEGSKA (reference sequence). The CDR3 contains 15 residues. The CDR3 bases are TGCAGTGCTAGAGAGGCAGGGAGGCAACTCTACGAGCAGTACTTC. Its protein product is CSAREAGRQLYEQYF.

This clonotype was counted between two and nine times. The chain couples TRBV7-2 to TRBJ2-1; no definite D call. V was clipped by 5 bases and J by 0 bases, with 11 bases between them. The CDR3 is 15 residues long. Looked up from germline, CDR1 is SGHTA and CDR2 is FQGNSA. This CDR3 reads CASSIDRTSYNEQFF. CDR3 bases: TGTGCCAGCAGCATCGACCGGACCTCCTACAATGAGCAGTTCTTC.

CDR3 in DNA: TGTGCCAGCAGCCATGGAGGGGAGGCTTTCTTT. It specifies CASSHGGEAFF. The genes are TRBV3-1 and TRBJ1-1; D is possibly TRBD1 (5 bases). The CDR3 consists of 11 residues. Trimming took off 3 bases at V and 11 bases at J, with 10 bases between the two ends. Germline CDR1 is LGHDT and CDR2 is YNNKEL (reference sequence).

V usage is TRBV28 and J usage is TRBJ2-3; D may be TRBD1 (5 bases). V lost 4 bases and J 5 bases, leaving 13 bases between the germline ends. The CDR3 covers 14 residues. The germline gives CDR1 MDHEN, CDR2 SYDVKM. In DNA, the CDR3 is TGTGCCAGCAGTTCGGGTCCTCAGGGAGATACGCAGTATTTT. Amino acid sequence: CASSSGPQGDTQYF.

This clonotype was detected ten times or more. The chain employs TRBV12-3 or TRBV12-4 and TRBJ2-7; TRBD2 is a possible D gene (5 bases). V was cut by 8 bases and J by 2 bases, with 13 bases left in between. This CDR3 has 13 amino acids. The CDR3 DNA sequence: TGTGCCAGCTCAGAGGGAAGGCCCTACGAGCAGTACTTC. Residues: CASSEGRPYEQYF.

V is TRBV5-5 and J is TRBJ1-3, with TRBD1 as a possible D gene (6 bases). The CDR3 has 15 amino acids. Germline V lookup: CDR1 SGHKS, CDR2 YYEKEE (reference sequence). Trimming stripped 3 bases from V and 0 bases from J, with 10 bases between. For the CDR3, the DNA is TGTGCCAGCAGCTCGGACAGAAGCTCTGGAAACACCATATATTTT. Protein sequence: CASSSDRSSGNTIYF.

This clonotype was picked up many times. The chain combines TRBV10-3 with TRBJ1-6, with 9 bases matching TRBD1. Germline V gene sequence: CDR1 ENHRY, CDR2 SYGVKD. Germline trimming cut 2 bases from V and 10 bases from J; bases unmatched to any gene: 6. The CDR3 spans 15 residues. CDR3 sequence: CAISENRGPDSPLHF. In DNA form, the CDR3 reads TGTGCCATCAGTGAGAACAGGGGGCCCGACTCACCCCTCCACTTT.

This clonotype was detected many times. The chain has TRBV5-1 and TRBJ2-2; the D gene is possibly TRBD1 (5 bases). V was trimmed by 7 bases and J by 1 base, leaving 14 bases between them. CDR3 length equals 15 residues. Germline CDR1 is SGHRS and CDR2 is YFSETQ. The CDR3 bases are TGCGCCAGCGGTATAGACACAGGGAACACCGGGGAGCTGTTTTTT. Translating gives CASGIDTGNTGELFF.

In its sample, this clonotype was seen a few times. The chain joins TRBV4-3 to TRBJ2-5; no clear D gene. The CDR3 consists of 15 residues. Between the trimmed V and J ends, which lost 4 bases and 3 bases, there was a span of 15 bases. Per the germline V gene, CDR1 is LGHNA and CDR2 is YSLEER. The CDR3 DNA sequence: TGCGCCAGCAGCCTTCGGTGGCCCAGCGAAGAGACCCAGTACTTC. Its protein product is CASSLRWPSEETQYF.

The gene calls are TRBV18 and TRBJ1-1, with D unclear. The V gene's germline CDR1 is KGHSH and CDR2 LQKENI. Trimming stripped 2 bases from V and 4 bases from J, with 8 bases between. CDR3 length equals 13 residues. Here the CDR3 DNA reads TGTGCCAGCTCACCAAGTCAGGCCACTGAAGCTTTCTTT. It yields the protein CASSPSQATEAFF.

The DNA for the CDR3 is TGTGCCAGCAGCCCGCGGACTCCATCAATGAACACTGAAGCTTTCTTT. Its protein product is CASSPRTPSMNTEAFF. The chain is built from TRBV7-9 and TRBJ1-1; unclear D gene. Germline-derived CDR1 and CDR2 are SEHNR and FQNEAQ (reference sequence). Trimming cost V 5 bases and J 0 bases, with 16 bases left between them. The CDR3 contains 16 residues.

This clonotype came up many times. The CDR3 loop is CAPKDSASSYEQYF. Written as DNA, the CDR3 is TGTGCCCCCAAGGACAGCGCCTCCTCCTACGAGCAGTACTTC. The rearrangement uses TRBV10-3 and TRBJ2-7, with D possibly matching TRBD1 (6 bases). Trimming removed 11 bases from V and 0 bases from J, with 17 bases in between. The CDR3 sequence is 14 residues long. In germline, CDR1 is ENHRY, CDR2 SYGVKD.

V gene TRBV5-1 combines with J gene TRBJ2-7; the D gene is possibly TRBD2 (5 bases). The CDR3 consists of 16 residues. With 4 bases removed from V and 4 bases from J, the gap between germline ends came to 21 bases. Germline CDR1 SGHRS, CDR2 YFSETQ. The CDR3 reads CASSGTGGAEKYEQYF. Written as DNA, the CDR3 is TGCGCCAGCAGCGGCACCGGAGGAGCGGAGAAATACGAGCAGTACTTC.

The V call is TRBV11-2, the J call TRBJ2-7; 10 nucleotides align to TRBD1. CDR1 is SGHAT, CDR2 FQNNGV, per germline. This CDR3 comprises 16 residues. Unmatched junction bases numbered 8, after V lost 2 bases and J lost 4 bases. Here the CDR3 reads CASSLTDRGRSYEQYF. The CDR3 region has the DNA TGTGCCAGCAGCTTAACTGACAGGGGGCGGTCTTACGAGCAGTACTTC.

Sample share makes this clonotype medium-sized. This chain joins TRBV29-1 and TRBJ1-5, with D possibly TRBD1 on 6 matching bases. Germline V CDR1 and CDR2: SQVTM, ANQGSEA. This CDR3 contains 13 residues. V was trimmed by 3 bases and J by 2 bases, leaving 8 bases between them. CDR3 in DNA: TGCAGCGTTGAGTCAGGGGGCAATCAGCCCCAGCATTTT. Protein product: CSVESGGNQPQHF.

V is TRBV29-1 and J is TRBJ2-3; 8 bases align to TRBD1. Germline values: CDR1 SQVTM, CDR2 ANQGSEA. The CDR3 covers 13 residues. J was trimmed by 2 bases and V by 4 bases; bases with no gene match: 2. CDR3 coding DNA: TGCAGCGTTGGACAGGGGTACACAGATACGCAGTATTTT. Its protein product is CSVGQGYTDTQYF.